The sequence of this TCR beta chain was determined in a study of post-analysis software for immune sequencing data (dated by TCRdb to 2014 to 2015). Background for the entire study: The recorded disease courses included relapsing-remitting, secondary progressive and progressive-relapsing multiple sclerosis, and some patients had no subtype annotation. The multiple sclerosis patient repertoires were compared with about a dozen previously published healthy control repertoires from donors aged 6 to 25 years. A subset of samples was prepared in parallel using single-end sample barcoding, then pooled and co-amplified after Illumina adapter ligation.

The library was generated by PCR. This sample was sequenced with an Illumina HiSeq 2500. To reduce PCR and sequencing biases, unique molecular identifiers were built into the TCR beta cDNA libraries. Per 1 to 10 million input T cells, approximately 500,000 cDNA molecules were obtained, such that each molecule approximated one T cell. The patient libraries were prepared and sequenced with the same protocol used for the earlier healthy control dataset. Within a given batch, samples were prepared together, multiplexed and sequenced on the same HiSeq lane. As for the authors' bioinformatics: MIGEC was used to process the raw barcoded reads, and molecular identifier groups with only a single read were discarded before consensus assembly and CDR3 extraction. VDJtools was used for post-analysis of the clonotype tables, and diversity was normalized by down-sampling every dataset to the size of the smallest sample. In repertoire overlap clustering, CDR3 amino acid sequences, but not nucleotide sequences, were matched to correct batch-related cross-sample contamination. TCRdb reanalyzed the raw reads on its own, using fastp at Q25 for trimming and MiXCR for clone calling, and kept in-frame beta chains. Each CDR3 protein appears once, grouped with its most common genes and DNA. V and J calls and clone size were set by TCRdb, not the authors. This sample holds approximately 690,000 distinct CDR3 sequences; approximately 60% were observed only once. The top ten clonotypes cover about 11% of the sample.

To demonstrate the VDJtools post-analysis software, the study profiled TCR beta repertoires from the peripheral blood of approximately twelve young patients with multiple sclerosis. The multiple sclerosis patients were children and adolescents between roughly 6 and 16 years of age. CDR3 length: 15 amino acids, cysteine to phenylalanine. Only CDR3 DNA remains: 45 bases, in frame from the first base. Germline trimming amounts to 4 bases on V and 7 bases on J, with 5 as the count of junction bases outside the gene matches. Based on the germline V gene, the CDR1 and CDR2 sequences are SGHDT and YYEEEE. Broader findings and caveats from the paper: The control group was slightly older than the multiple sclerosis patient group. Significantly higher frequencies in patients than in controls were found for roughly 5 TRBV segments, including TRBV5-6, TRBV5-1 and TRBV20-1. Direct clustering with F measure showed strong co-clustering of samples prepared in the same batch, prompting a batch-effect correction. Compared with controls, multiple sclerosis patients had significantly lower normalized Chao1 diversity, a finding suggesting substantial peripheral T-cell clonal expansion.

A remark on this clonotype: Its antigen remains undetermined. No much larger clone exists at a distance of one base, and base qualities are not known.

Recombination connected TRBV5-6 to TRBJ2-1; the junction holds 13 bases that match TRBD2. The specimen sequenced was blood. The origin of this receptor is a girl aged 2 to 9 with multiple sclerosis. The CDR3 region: CASSELAGGPNEQFF. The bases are TGTGCCAGCAGCGAACTAGCGGGAGGGCCTAATGAGCAGTTCTTC.